These T cell receptor beta chains were read from a single sample in a study of a mutant IDH1 vaccine in newly diagnosed glioma. No antigen has been identified for these receptors. Some clones are missing from TCRdb's copy, which holds only in-frame ones; the method was immunoSEQ multiplex PCR. The table has under 35,000 clones, 90% seen once. Specimen: PBMCs, collected from a glioma patient whose treatment included an IDH1 peptide vaccine. These receptors all come from a man between 18 and 35 years old with glioma. Each CDR3 is given with its conserved first and last residue. The D gene is left open where the match is weak. Only some rows state a clone size, as once, few, many or a class for expanded clones.

j_call: TRBJ1-1; v_call: TRBV7-2; clone_size: .; d_call: TRBD1; cdr3_aa: CASSLAQRGSGGRSEAFF; cdr3_nt: TGTGCCAGCAGCTTAGCGCAAAGGGGGTCAGGGGGTAGGAGTGAAGCTTTCTTT
j_call: TRBJ2-6; v_call: TRBV2; clone_size: .; d_call: .; cdr3_aa: CASKIQGLGANVLTF; cdr3_nt: TGTGCCAGCAAGATACAGGGTCTGGGGGCCAACGTCCTGACTTTC
j_call: TRBJ2-7; v_call: TRBV6-5; clone_size: .; d_call: .; cdr3_aa: CASSRAGPYEQYF; cdr3_nt: TGTGCCAGCAGCAGGGCAGGGCCCTACGAGCAGTACTTC
j_call: TRBJ2-1; v_call: TRBV28; clone_size: .; d_call: TRBD2; cdr3_aa: CASSFEGLAGDGYNEQFF; cdr3_nt: TGTGCCAGCAGTTTTGAGGGACTAGCGGGAGATGGCTACAATGAGCAGTTCTTC
j_call: TRBJ1-5; v_call: TRBV6-1; clone_size: .; d_call: TRBD1; cdr3_aa: CASSGRGRGQPQHF; cdr3_nt: TGTGCCAGCAGTGGTAGGGGGCGAGGACAGCCCCAGCATTTT
j_call: TRBJ1-1; v_call: TRBV5-1; clone_size: .; d_call: .; cdr3_aa: CASSSHLTESTEAFF; cdr3_nt: TGCGCCAGCAGCTCCCATTTGACGGAGAGCACTGAAGCTTTCTTT
j_call: TRBJ1-2; v_call: TRBV6-6; clone_size: .; d_call: .; cdr3_aa: CASQRAGAANYGYTF; cdr3_nt: TGTGCCAGCCAAAGGGCAGGCGCAGCTAACTATGGCTACACCTTC
j_call: TRBJ1-5; v_call: TRBV19; clone_size: .; d_call: .; cdr3_aa: CASSMGSNQPQHF; cdr3_nt: TGTGCCAGTAGTATGGGGAGCAATCAGCCCCAGCATTTT
j_call: TRBJ2-3; v_call: TRBV18; clone_size: .; d_call: .; cdr3_aa: CASSPPGRWSTDTQYF; cdr3_nt: TGTGCCAGCTCACCACCGGGGCGCTGGAGCACAGATACGCAGTATTTT
j_call: TRBJ2-2; v_call: TRBV29-1; clone_size: .; d_call: TRBD2; cdr3_aa: CSVGTSGSPGELFF; cdr3_nt: TGCAGCGTTGGGACTAGCGGGAGCCCCGGGGAGCTGTTTTTT
j_call: TRBJ1-4; v_call: TRBV7-8; clone_size: .; d_call: .; cdr3_aa: CASSLPARGNEKLFF; cdr3_nt: TGTGCCAGCAGCTTACCGGCAAGGGGAAATGAAAAACTGTTTTTT
j_call: TRBJ2-6; v_call: TRBV19; clone_size: .; d_call: .; cdr3_aa: CASRIADSGANVLTF; cdr3_nt: TGTGCCAGTAGAATAGCGGACTCTGGGGCCAACGTCCTGACTTTC
j_call: TRBJ1-1; v_call: TRBV5-4; clone_size: few; d_call: .; cdr3_aa: CASSLTLNTEAFF; cdr3_nt: TGTGCCAGCAGCCTGACTCTGAACACTGAAGCTTTCTTT
j_call: TRBJ2-7; v_call: TRBV5-4; clone_size: .; d_call: TRBD2; cdr3_aa: CASSFGTSGRDTYEQYF; cdr3_nt: TGTGCCAGCAGCTTCGGGACTAGCGGGAGAGATACCTACGAGCAGTACTTC
j_call: TRBJ1-4; v_call: TRBV5-4; clone_size: .; d_call: TRBD1; cdr3_aa: CASSLRQGGDEKLFF; cdr3_nt: TGTGCCAGCAGCTTGAGACAGGGGGGAGATGAAAAACTGTTTTTT
j_call: TRBJ1-2; v_call: TRBV28; clone_size: .; d_call: .; cdr3_aa: CASSFAQSYGYTF; cdr3_nt: TGTGCCAGCAGTTTTGCGCAGTCATATGGCTACACCTTC
j_call: TRBJ1-2; v_call: TRBV9; clone_size: .; d_call: .; cdr3_aa: CASTQGNLNYGYTF; cdr3_nt: TGTGCCAGCACCCAGGGCAACCTGAACTATGGCTACACCTTC
j_call: TRBJ1-2; v_call: TRBV28; clone_size: .; d_call: TRBD1; cdr3_aa: CASSFLQGYGYTF; cdr3_nt: TGTGCCAGCAGTTTTTTACAGGGGTATGGCTACACCTTC